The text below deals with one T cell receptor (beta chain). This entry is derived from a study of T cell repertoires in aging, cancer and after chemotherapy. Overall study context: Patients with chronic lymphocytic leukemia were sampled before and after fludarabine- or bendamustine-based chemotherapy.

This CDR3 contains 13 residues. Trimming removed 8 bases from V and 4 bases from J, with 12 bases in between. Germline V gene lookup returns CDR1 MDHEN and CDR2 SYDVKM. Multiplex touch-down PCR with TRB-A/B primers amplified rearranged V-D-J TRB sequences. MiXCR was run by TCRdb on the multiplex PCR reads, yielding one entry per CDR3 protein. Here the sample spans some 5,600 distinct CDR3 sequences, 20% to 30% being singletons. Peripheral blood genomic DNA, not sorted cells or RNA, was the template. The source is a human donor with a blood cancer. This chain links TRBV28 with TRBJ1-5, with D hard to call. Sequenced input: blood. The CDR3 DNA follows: TGTGCCAGCCGATCCGGCAGAAATCAGCCCCAGCATTTT. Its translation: CASRSGRNQPQHF. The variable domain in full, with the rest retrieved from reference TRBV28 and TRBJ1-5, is DVKVTQSSRYLVKRTGEKVFLECVQDMDHENMFWYRQDPGLGLRLIYFSYDVKMKEKGDIPEGYSVSREKKERFSLILESASTNQTSMYLCASRSGRNQPQHFGDGTRLSIL.